The 22 T cell receptor beta chains presented below share a single source sample, sequenced in a study of CD8 T cells in ankylosing spondylitis. TCRdb passed the 5' RACE reads through MiXCR, listing each CDR3 protein once. The sample records around 150,000 distinct CDR3 sequences, 30% to 35% being singletons. The sequencing input was synovial fluid, either unsorted or a sorted T cell fraction (not recorded which). Receptor source: a male donor with ankylosing spondylitis.

The rearrangement links TRBV5-1 to TRBJ2-7, with D maybe TRBD1 (6 bases). Germline lookup yields CDR1 SGHRS and CDR2 YFSETQ. V lost 4 bases, J lost 6 bases, and 14 bases lay in between. The CDR3 has 13 residues. DNA for the CDR3: TGCGCCAGCAGCCAACCAACAGGGAGCGAGCAGTACTTC. Translation: CASSQPTGSEQYF.

The CDR3 here is CSAAVAVKSYEQYF. CDR3 nucleotide sequence: TGCAGTGCTGCAGTAGCGGTAAAATCCTACGAGCAGTACTTC. The V gene is TRBV20-1, the J gene TRBJ2-7; a possible D gene is TRBD2 (6 bases). The germline V and J ends were trimmed by 5 bases and 1 base, with 15 bases remaining between them. The CDR3 runs to 14 residues. Germline V CDR1 and CDR2: DFQATT, SNEGSKA (reference sequence).

In DNA form, the CDR3 reads TGTGCCAGCAGCCAACCCGCCCTGATGGGACAGGCCCAGTACTTC. Translated: CASSQPALMGQAQYF. This rearrangement joins TRBV3-1 to TRBJ2-5, with 8 bases that match TRBD1. The CDR3 runs 15 residues. Germline V CDR1 and CDR2: LGHDT, YNNKEL (reference sequence). V shed 2 bases and J 9 bases; nucleotides not matched to a gene: 11.

This clonotype was counted between two and nine times. This chain connects TRBV7-2 to TRBJ1-5, with 7 bases that match TRBD1. The CDR3 contains 15 residues. The germline gives CDR1 SGHTA, CDR2 FQGNSA. V lost 5 bases to trimming and J lost 1 base; unmatched junction nucleotides: 5. Here the CDR3 DNA reads TGTGCCAGCAGCAAGGGGGCGTGGAGCAATCAGCCCCAGCATTTT. Its protein product is CASSKGAWSNQPQHF. The full variable domain, with the rest looked up from reference TRBV7-2 and TRBJ1-5, is GAGVSQSPSNKVTEKGKDVELRCDPISGHTALYWYRQSLGQGLEFLIYFQGNSAPDKSGLPSDRFSAERTGGSVSTLTIQRTQQEDSAVYLCASSKGAWSNQPQHFGDGTRLSIL.

This sequence joins TRBV5-1 and TRBJ2-1, with 7 bases lining up with TRBD2. Germline CDR1 SGHRS, CDR2 YFSETQ. Trimming removed 7 bases from V and 0 bases from J; junction bases left unmatched: 4. The CDR3 sequence is 14 residues long. The CDR3 region has the DNA TGCGCCAGCGCGGGAGATAGCTCCTACAATGAGCAGTTCTTC. It yields the protein CASAGDSSYNEQFF.

V gene TRBV3-1 combines with J gene TRBJ2-7, with 9 bases that match TRBD1. Germline lookup yields CDR1 LGHDT and CDR2 YNNKEL (reference sequence). This CDR3 has 16 amino acids. V dropped 1 base and J dropped 2; count of bases not matched to a gene: 6. The CDR3 is CASSQAPGQGTYEQYF. The CDR3 DNA sequence: TGTGCCAGCAGCCAAGCTCCGGGACAGGGAACCTACGAGCAGTACTTC.

As concerns this clonotype: The junction shows a germline mismatch at one end, possibly a read error. V gene TRBV5-1 combines with J gene TRBJ1-1; possible D gene TRBD1, 6 bases. This CDR3 contains 14 residues. Germline loops: CDR1 SGHRS, CDR2 YFSETQ. CDR3 residues: CASSPGDLNTDAFF. In DNA form, the CDR3 reads TGCGCCAGCAGCCCAGGGGACTTGAACACTGACGCTTTCTTT.

This clonotype has a handful of counts. The CDR3 region has the DNA TGTGCCAGCAGTTTGGCGGGGACCTATGGCTACACCTTC. This gives the protein CASSLAGTYGYTF. J is TRBJ1-2 and V is TRBV28; D is possibly TRBD1 (5 bases). Trimming left V 3 bases short and J 4 bases short, with 9 bases between. The CDR3 totals 13 residues. The germline CDR1 and CDR2 sequences are MDHEN and SYDVKM.

This clonotype has more than one count but fewer than ten. This CDR3 reads CASSPSTRDTGELFF. The CDR3 bases are TGCGCCAGCAGCCCGTCGACTAGAGACACCGGGGAGCTGTTTTTT. This chain uses TRBV5-1 with TRBJ2-2; D may be TRBD2 (6 bases). Trimming cost V 4 bases and J 3 bases, with 13 bases left between them. This CDR3 spans 15 amino acids. The germline V gene encodes CDR1 SGHRS and CDR2 YFSETQ.

This clonotype was found many times. The chain is built from TRBV2 and TRBJ2-7, with no clear D. The CDR3 sequence is 12 residues long. The V and J ends lost 2 bases and 6 bases respectively, with 8 bases between them. Looked up from germline, CDR1 is SNHLY and CDR2 is FYNNEI. The CDR3 protein is CASSETRSEQYF. In DNA form, the CDR3 reads TGTGCCAGCAGTGAAACCAGGAGCGAGCAGTACTTC.

The rearrangement links TRBV9 to TRBJ1-2, with D unresolved. The germline gives CDR1 SGDLS, CDR2 YYNGEE. V was pared by 2 bases and J by 6 bases, with 11 bases between. The CDR3 has 13 residues. For the CDR3, the DNA is TGTGCCAGCAGCGTTAGTCGGGAGGATGGCTACACCTTC. This encodes CASSVSREDGYTF.

The rearrangement joins TRBV12-3 or TRBV12-4 to TRBJ2-2; D gene ambiguous. This CDR3 is built from 15 residues. V lost 3 bases, J lost 2 bases, and 10 bases lay in between. The CDR3, as DNA: TGTGCCAGCAGTTTGTGGGAACGAAACACCGGGGAGCTGTTTTTT. It yields the protein CASSLWERNTGELFF.

This clonotype was counted many times. The chain uses TRBV28 and TRBJ2-7, with 8 bases lining up with TRBD2. Germline V gene data show CDR1 as MDHEN and CDR2 as SYDVKM. CDR3 size: 15 residues. With 2 bases clipped from V and 7 bases from J, the junction kept 10 bases outside the gene matches. The CDR3 loop reads CASSLRRGANFEQYF. CDR3 coding DNA: TGTGCCAGCAGTTTACGGCGGGGGGCAAACTTTGAGCAGTACTTC.

This clonotype was picked up a small number of times. The chain uses TRBV7-2 and TRBJ2-7; 10 positions match TRBD1. This CDR3 spans 13 amino acids. J lost 6 bases, V lost 4 bases, and 3 bases had no gene match. CDR1 SGHTA and CDR2 FQGNSA come from the germline V gene. CDR3 sequence reads: CASSSWDRGEQYF. The CDR3 DNA reads as TGTGCCAGCAGCTCCTGGGACAGGGGCGAGCAGTACTTC.

This chain links TRBV6-2 or TRBV6-3 with TRBJ2-5, with D unresolved. CDR1 MNHEY and CDR2 SVGEGT come from the germline V gene. The CDR3 runs to 13 residues. V lost 6 bases, J lost 3 bases, and 11 bases lay in between. The CDR3 region has the DNA TGTGCCAGCAGCGGGCTAGGAGAAGAGACCCAGTACTTC. Its translation: CASSGLGEETQYF.

The rearrangement links TRBV15 to TRBJ1-4; D is unclear. The CDR3 spans 13 residues. V shed 1 base and J shed 8 bases, with 8 bases lying between them. Germline CDR1 is LNHNV and CDR2 is YYDKDF (reference sequence). CDR3 bases: TGTGCCACCAGCAGAGCGACGGAAGAAAAACTGTTTTTT. Its translation: CATSRATEEKLFF.

There are many counts of this clonotype. The chain recombines TRBV25-1 with TRBJ2-5; 12 bases map to TRBD2. Germline CDR1 and CDR2: MGHDK and SYGVNS. With 2 bases clipped from V and 4 bases from J, the junction kept 8 bases outside the gene matches. This CDR3 comprises 17 residues. The CDR3 here is CASSEGVASGGGETQYF. Here the CDR3 DNA reads TGTGCCAGCAGTGAAGGGGTCGCTAGCGGGGGGGGAGAGACCCAGTACTTC.

This rearrangement joins TRBV18 to TRBJ2-7; D is undetermined. The CDR3 is 13 residues long. V lost 0 bases to trimming and J lost 7 bases, with 10 bases between them. In germline, CDR1 is KGHSH, CDR2 LQKENI. The CDR3 DNA reads as TGTGCCAGCTCACCACCTGGGAAGGGTGAGCAGTACTTC. It yields the protein CASSPPGKGEQYF.

This chain connects TRBV20-1 to TRBJ1-5, with a weak D call TRBD1 (5 bases). V was shortened by 5 bases and J by 3 bases, with 11 bases between the two germline ends. The CDR3 is 13 amino acids. The germline CDR1 and CDR2 sequences are DFQATT and SNEGSKA (reference sequence). The CDR3 DNA reads as TGCAGTGCTGTCGACAGCTCCAATCAGCCCCAGCATTTT. Residues: CSAVDSSNQPQHF.

This clonotype was detected only a few times. The gene calls are TRBV27 and TRBJ1-6; D not resolved. Germline V CDR1 and CDR2: MNHEY, SMNVEV (reference sequence). The V end was cut by 2 bases, the J end by 14 bases, with 10 bases between. The CDR3 contains 12 residues. The CDR3 region has the DNA TGTGCCAGCAGTTTAAGACTTACGGCCCTCCACTTT. Amino acids: CASSLRLTALHF.

The chain recombines TRBV24-1 with TRBJ2-1; TRBD1 matches 7 bases. With V trimmed by 3 bases and J by 8 bases, 12 bases remained unmatched. Per the germline V gene, CDR1 is KGHDR and CDR2 is SFDVKD. The CDR3 covers 16 residues. This CDR3 is CATSDPGQAQGYEQFF. DNA for the CDR3: TGTGCCACCAGTGATCCCGGACAGGCCCAAGGGTATGAGCAGTTCTTC.

This clonotype was seen only a few times. This chain connects TRBV7-9 to TRBJ2-1, with D perhaps given as TRBD1 or TRBD2 (5 bases each). V lost 5 bases and J lost 4, with 18 bases in between. In germline, CDR1 is SEHNR, CDR2 FQNEAQ (reference sequence). This CDR3 is 16 amino acids long. DNA of the CDR3: TGTGCCAGCAGCAGAGCCGGGACCTCATTTTACAATGAGCAGTTCTTC. As protein: CASSRAGTSFYNEQFF.